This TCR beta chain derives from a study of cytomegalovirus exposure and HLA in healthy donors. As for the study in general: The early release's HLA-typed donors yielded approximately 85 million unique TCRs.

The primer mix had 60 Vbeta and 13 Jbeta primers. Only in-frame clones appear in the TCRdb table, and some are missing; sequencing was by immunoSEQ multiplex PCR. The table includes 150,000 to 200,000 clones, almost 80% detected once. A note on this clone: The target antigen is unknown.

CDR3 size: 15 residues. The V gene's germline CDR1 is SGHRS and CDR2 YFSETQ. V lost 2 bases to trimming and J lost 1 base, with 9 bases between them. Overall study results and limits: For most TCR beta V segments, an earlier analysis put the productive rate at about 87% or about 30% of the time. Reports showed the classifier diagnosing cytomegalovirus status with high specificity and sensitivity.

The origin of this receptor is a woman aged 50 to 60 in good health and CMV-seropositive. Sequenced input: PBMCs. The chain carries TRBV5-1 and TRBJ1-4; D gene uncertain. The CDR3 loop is CASSFGGGTNEKLFF. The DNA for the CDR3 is TGCGCCAGCAGCTTCGGAGGAGGAACTAATGAAAAACTGTTTTTT.